This T cell receptor (beta chain) came from a study of T cells in pancreatic ductal adenocarcinoma. Study-level findings and limits: Blood had more productive templates and around 8.6-fold more unique clonotypes than tumor.

A word on this clone: What it binds is unknown.

Surgery without prior neoadjuvant therapy was the treatment of the selected pancreatic ductal adenocarcinoma patients. The method was immunoSEQ multiplex PCR; TCRdb's version includes in-frame clones alone and lacks a portion of them. This table has approximately 18,000 clones, about 90% appearing once. V gave up 4 bases and J gave up 8 bases; unmatched junction bases: 7. The V gene's germline CDR1 is LNHDA and CDR2 SQIVND (reference sequence). The CDR3 totals 14 residues. The genes are TRBV19 and TRBJ2-1, with 8 bases lining up with TRBD2. This receptor was identified in a human donor with pancreatic ductal adenocarcinoma. Sequenced input: PBMCs. CDR3 protein: CASSTAGTSYEQFF. Here the CDR3 DNA reads TGTGCCAGTAGTACAGCCGGGACTAGTTATGAGCAGTTCTTC. Full variable domain (remainder filled in from reference TRBV19 and TRBJ2-1): DGGITQSPKYLFRKEGQNVTLSCEQNLNHDAMYWYRQDPGQGLRLIYYSQIVNDFQKGDIAEGYSVSREKKESFPLTVTSAQKNPTAFYLCASSTAGTSYEQFFGPGTRLTVL.